This TCR beta chain was obtained from a study of T cell repertoires in cytomegalovirus infection. Each CDR3 protein gets one entry after TCRdb re-called the reads with MiXCR. Here the sample spans 170,000 or so distinct CDR3 sequences, 17% being singletons. Ten or more counts support this clonotype. Germline V lookup: CDR1 MNHEY, CDR2 SVGAGI. This CDR3 is 12 amino acids long. Sequenced: CD8+ T cells from PBMCs. This sequence was found in a human donor in good health (CMV status not recorded). Some clones in this sample may be carry-over from other donors' samples. The rearrangement joins TRBV6-5 to TRBJ2-7; 9 bases are shared with TRBD1. In nucleotides, the CDR3 is TGTTGGGACAGGGCGAACTCCTACGAGCAGTACTTC. This sequence encodes CWDRANSYEQYF.